This T cell receptor (beta chain) was found in a study of beta chain features in type 1 diabetes. Study-wide points: Moderate yet significant TCRB CDR3 shortening was seen in Type 1 diabetes patients in all four CD4+ subsets. A cDNA-based sequencing approach could over-represent cells with high TCR expression.

The sequenced template was cDNA made from the entire isolated RNA. Clones were read by immunoSEQ multiplex PCR, and TCRdb kept only the in-frame ones, dropping some. The table has 200,000 to 300,000 clones, around 21% seen once; the top ten hold 0.028%. This clone was seen more than once but under ten times. Antigen specificity is unknown. The trim removed 3 bases at V and 9 bases at J, leaving 16 bases unmatched. Germline V gene data show CDR1 as ENHRY and CDR2 as SYGVKD. CDR3 length: 17 amino acids. V and J are TRBV10-3 and TRBJ2-1; 8 bases map to TRBD2. The source is a woman in her thirties or forties with type 1 diabetes. Source material: naive CD4+ T cells from blood. CDR3 in DNA: TGTGCCATCAGTGACGGGAGCGGGGGCCTTATGGGGAGTGAGCAGTTCTTC. Translated: CAISDGSGGLMGSEQFF.